This TCR beta chain is drawn from a study of T-cell memory formation after mild COVID-19. Study observations and caveats: The SARS-CoV-2 specificity of second-wave clones reaching peak at day 37 remained unverified. Those CD4+ clones that contracted were mainly in CM and EM (CD8+ ones in EMRA). Clones contracting across day 15 to 85 had a balanced CD4/CD8 profile; later expanding clones leaned CD4+.

Barcoded TCR alpha and TCR beta cDNA libraries with UMIs came from 5'RACE using constant-segment primers. Each CDR3 protein gets one entry after TCRdb re-called the 5' RACE reads with MiXCR. Of some 450,000 distinct CDR3 sequences in the sample, over 15% were seen once. Worth noting for this clonotype: Its antigen is currently unknown.

Germline CDR1 and CDR2: SEHNR and FQNEAQ (reference sequence). The V and J ends lost 4 bases and 7 bases, in that order; junction bases with no gene match: 7. This CDR3 is built from 14 residues. V usage is TRBV7-9 and J usage is TRBJ1-2; TRBD1 aligns across 9 bases. The source is an adult woman who had mild COVID-19 (a few samples of this study predate the infection). Cell type and time point are not known. Specimen: PBMCs or a T cell subset sorted from them (not recorded which). The CDR3 region has the DNA TGTGCCAGCAGCTCCCTACAGGGGGCTGTTGGCTACACCTTC. Its translation: CASSSLQGAVGYTF.